This TCR beta chain was sequenced for a study of Tregs in tolerant kidney transplant recipients. The CDR3 extends over 14 amino acids. Looked up from germline, CDR1 is SGHVS and CDR2 is FQNEAQ. Trimming shortened V by 5 bases and J by 6 bases, and 16 bases separated the two germline ends. Unstimulated Tregs (CD4+CD25+CD127-) and CD4+CD25- non-Tregs were sorted from PBMCs. Points from the study as a whole: Expanding Tregs on activated donor B cells appeared to best identify donor-specific TCRbeta clones. No direct test of biological reproducibility was done here. Findings come from small patient numbers and require larger validation.

Worth noting for this clone: What it recognizes is unknown.

TCRdb's copy holds only in-frame clones and misses some; the assay was immunoSEQ multiplex PCR. The profile shows 110,000 or so clones, 92% of them singletons. The gene calls are TRBV7-8 and TRBJ1-1; D is perhaps TRBD1 (5 bases). This clonotype was obtained from a human donor in good health. The sample was CD4+ T cells from blood. CDR3 protein: CASSPEGDRAEAFF. As DNA, the CDR3 is TGTGCCAGCAGCCCGGAAGGGGACCGGGCTGAAGCTTTCTTT.